The 23 T cell receptor beta chains below were found in one sample sequenced in a study of response to subunit inactivated influenza vaccine. TCRdb itself ran the RT-PCR reads through MiXCR, one entry per CDR3 protein. The repertoire holds roughly 170,000 distinct CDR3 sequences, with about 9% as singletons. The input for sequencing was non-naive T cells sorted from PBMCs, taken on the day of vaccination. The receptor set was obtained from a man over 45 who received an inactivated influenza vaccine.

This clonotype was seen many times. This chain joins TRBV3-1 and TRBJ1-2, with D possibly matching TRBD1 (5 bases). CDR3 length equals 12 residues. Germline values: CDR1 LGHDT, CDR2 YNNKEL (reference sequence). The ends were cut back, 1 base at V and 5 bases at J, with 5 bases in the middle. The DNA of the CDR3 is TGTGCCAGCAGCCAAGGACAGTATGGCTACACCTTC. Encoded protein: CASSQGQYGYTF.

This chain connects TRBV12-3 or TRBV12-4 to TRBJ2-4; 9 nucleotides match TRBD2. With 5 bases clipped from V and 0 bases from J, the junction kept 5 bases outside the gene matches. The CDR3 totals 16 residues. CDR3 loop: CASSLSGGVAKNIQYF. The CDR3 bases are TGTGCCAGCAGTCTTAGCGGGGGTGTAGCCAAAAACATTCAGTACTTC.

V usage is TRBV5-1 and J usage is TRBJ2-1, with 9 bases that match TRBD2. CDR1 SGHRS and CDR2 YFSETQ come from the germline V gene. Germline trimming cut 2 bases from V and 9 bases from J; bases unmatched to any gene: 9. The CDR3 has 15 amino acids. In DNA form, the CDR3 reads TGCGCCAGCAGCTTTGCGGCGGGAGGGCGCAGTGAGCAGTTCTTC. As protein: CASSFAAGGRSEQFF.

There are a few counts of this clonotype. The CDR3 spells CASSGGQGRTDTQYF. The CDR3 bases are TGTGCCAGCAGTGGGGGACAGGGCCGCACAGATACGCAGTATTTT. The chain is built from TRBV6-1 and TRBJ2-3; 9 positions agree with TRBD1. The CDR3 runs 15 residues. The J segment lost 1 base and the V segment lost 4 bases, leaving 3 bases of the junction unmatched. Germline lookup yields CDR1 MNHNS and CDR2 SASEGT.

This clonotype was seen ten or more times. The chain employs TRBV28 and TRBJ2-7, with TRBD1 matching over 8 bases. CDR1 is MDHEN and CDR2 is SYDVKM in the germline V gene. The V gene end was trimmed by 6 bases and the J gene end by 5 bases; junction bases not matched to a gene: 12. This CDR3 has 15 amino acids. CDR3 sequence reads: CASRNPRGQSHEQYF. As DNA, the CDR3 is TGTGCCAGCAGGAATCCCAGGGGGCAAAGCCACGAGCAGTACTTC.

The chain carries TRBV4-1 and TRBJ1-5, with 8 bases lining up with TRBD1. V lost 2 bases, J lost 6 bases, and 6 bases stayed unmatched. Germline assignment: CDR1 MGHRA and CDR2 YSYEKL. This CDR3 is built from 15 residues. CDR3 sequence reads: CASSQPGGVFQPQHF. CDR3 nucleotide sequence: TGCGCCAGCAGCCAACCAGGGGGCGTTTTTCAGCCCCAGCATTTT.

This chain joins TRBV20-1 and TRBJ2-5; D not resolved. The V gene's germline CDR1 is DFQATT and CDR2 SNEGSKA (reference sequence). The V end lost 3 bases, the J end lost 5 bases, and 7 bases lay between the germline ends. The CDR3 runs 11 residues. The CDR3 nucleotides read TGCAGTGCTAGTCATACCGAGACCCAGTACTTC. It codes for CSASHTETQYF.

The rearrangement links TRBV18 to TRBJ2-3; 9 bases line up with TRBD2. Per germline, CDR1 KGHSH and CDR2 LQKENI. The CDR3 spans 20 residues. V was clipped by 6 bases and J by 2 bases; unmatched bases: 21. The CDR3 DNA reads TGTGCCAGCTCGCCATTTAGGGTGAGCGGGGGGCCGGAATTCACAGATACGCAGTATTTT. It encodes CASSPFRVSGGPEFTDTQYF.

This clonotype was detected only a few times. The genes are TRBV7-2 and TRBJ1-2, with TRBD1 as a possible D gene (5 bases). Germline V gene lookup returns CDR1 SGHTA and CDR2 FQGNSA. V lost 3 bases, J lost 0 bases, and 8 bases lay in between. The CDR3 is made up of 14 amino acids. CDR3 residues: CASSLGLANYGYTF. As DNA, the CDR3 is TGTGCCAGCAGCTTGGGGCTGGCTAACTATGGCTACACCTTC.

This clonotype was seen ten or more times. The chain employs TRBV3-1 and TRBJ1-1, with unresolved D. With 1 base removed from V and 1 base from J, the gap between germline ends came to 16 bases. Germline V gene data show CDR1 as LGHDT and CDR2 as YNNKEL (reference sequence). The length of the CDR3 is 17 residues. CDR3 DNA sequence: TGTGCCAGCAGCCAAGCCCTGGCCAGCTGGGGGAACACTGAAGCTTTCTTT. Protein: CASSQALASWGNTEAFF.

The chain has TRBV10-3 and TRBJ2-7, with 8 bases lining up with TRBD1. The CDR3 sequence is 13 residues long. Looked up from germline, CDR1 is ENHRY and CDR2 is SYGVKD. With 10 bases clipped from V and 4 bases from J, the junction kept 9 bases outside the gene matches. CDR3 amino acids: CATSGQGEYEQYF. As DNA, the CDR3 is TGTGCCACCTCAGGACAGGGAGAATACGAGCAGTACTTC.

This chain uses TRBV7-6 with TRBJ2-3; D uncertain. The length of the CDR3 is 14 residues. Germline CDR1 and CDR2: SGHVS and FNYEAQ. V gave up 1 base and J gave up 3 bases, with 8 bases separating them. CDR3 DNA sequence: TGTGCCAGCAGCTTAGACCCCGTAACAGATACGCAGTATTTT. Its translation is CASSLDPVTDTQYF.

This clonotype was observed a few times. The genes are TRBV4-1 and TRBJ1-4; possible D gene TRBD1, 5 bases. V was shortened by 6 bases and J by 8 bases, with 13 bases between the two germline ends. From germline, CDR1 is MGHRA and CDR2 YSYEKL. The CDR3 has 13 residues. CDR3: CASSRLSGEKLFF. The CDR3, as DNA: TGCGCCAGCAGTCGGTTATCAGGGGAAAAACTGTTTTTT.

V is TRBV6-2 or TRBV6-3 and J is TRBJ2-2; D may be TRBD1 or TRBD2 (5 bases each). With 7 bases removed from V and 4 bases from J, the gap between germline ends came to 16 bases. The V gene's germline CDR1 is MNHEY and CDR2 SVGEGT. CDR3 length equals 15 residues. The chain's CDR3 is CASTGTEWSTGELFF. CDR3 sequence (DNA): TGTGCCAGCACCGGGACGGAGTGGAGCACCGGGGAGCTGTTTTTT.

The chain has TRBV7-2 and TRBJ2-3; 10 nucleotides match TRBD1. V shed 5 bases and J 7 bases; nucleotides not matched to a gene: 6. Per germline, CDR1 SGHTA and CDR2 FQGNSA. CDR3 length equals 14 residues. As DNA, the CDR3 is TGTGCCAGCAGCCCCGGGACAGGGGTAAATACGCAGTATTTT. Translated: CASSPGTGVNTQYF.

This clonotype has ten or more counts. The rearrangement links TRBV10-3 to TRBJ2-1; 12 positions match TRBD2. The CDR3 is 17 residues long. Germline CDR1 is ENHRY and CDR2 is SYGVKD. V shed 3 bases, J shed 6 bases, and the junction held 9 bases outside the gene matches. The CDR3 bases are TGTGCCATCAGTGATTGGTCATTGGGACTAGCGGGCAATGAGCAGTTCTTC. This gives the protein CAISDWSLGLAGNEQFF.

V and J are TRBV12-3 or TRBV12-4 and TRBJ2-2, with D perhaps TRBD2 (6 bases). Trimming removed 4 bases from V and 4 bases from J, with 10 bases in between. The CDR3 runs 14 residues. CDR3 loop: CASSSGTRTGELFF. The CDR3 DNA is TGTGCCAGCAGTTCCGGGACTCGCACCGGGGAGCTGTTTTTT.

This clonotype was seen a handful of times. The chain uses TRBV20-1 and TRBJ1-4; possible D gene TRBD1, 5 bases. V was trimmed by 0 bases and J by 3 bases, leaving 11 bases between them. The CDR3 sequence is 15 residues long. In germline, CDR1 is DFQATT, CDR2 SNEGSKA (reference sequence). CDR3 bases: TGCAGTGCTAGAGATCACGGGGGGTCTAATGAAAAACTGTTTTTT. It translates to CSARDHGGSNEKLFF.

This clonotype was recorded a few times. The rearrangement joins TRBV2 to TRBJ2-1, with 7 bases fitting TRBD1. Germline-derived CDR1 and CDR2 are SNHLY and FYNNEI. The V gene end was trimmed by 2 bases and the J gene end by 6 bases; junction bases not matched to a gene: 13. The CDR3 is 17 amino acids. In DNA, the CDR3 is TGTGCCAGCAGTGAATTACATGACAGGGTCAGCCGCAATGAGCAGTTCTTC. Amino acid sequence: CASSELHDRVSRNEQFF.

This chain joins TRBV5-5 and TRBJ2-2; D uncertain. In germline, CDR1 is SGHKS, CDR2 YYEKEE (reference sequence). The CDR3 length is 16 residues. V gave up 1 base and J gave up 8 bases, with 18 bases separating them. DNA of the CDR3: TGTGCCAGCAGCTTGACGTCTCGGGCGGAGACGGGGGAGCTGTTTTTT. It encodes CASSLTSRAETGELFF.

In this sample, this clonotype turned up a few times. The CDR3 here is CASSQGGEKLFF. In nucleotides, the CDR3 is TGTGCCAGCAGCCAGGGTGGTGAAAAACTGTTTTTT. J is TRBJ1-4 and V is TRBV12-3 or TRBV12-4; perhaps TRBD1 as D (5 bases). V was pared by 6 bases and J by 7 bases, with 9 bases between. The CDR3 covers 12 residues.

This clonotype was seen more than once but under ten times. V gene TRBV4-2 combines with J gene TRBJ1-5, with D perhaps matching TRBD1 (5 bases). The CDR3 has 15 residues. CDR1 is LGHNA, CDR2 YNFKEQ, per germline. The V and J ends lost 0 bases and 3 bases respectively, with 9 bases between them. The CDR3, as DNA: TGTGCCAGCAGCCAAGAGGTAGGGGTCAATCAGCCCCAGCATTTT. This encodes CASSQEVGVNQPQHF.

The chain joins TRBV20-1 to TRBJ2-7, with D perhaps matching TRBD1 (6 bases). V shed 6 bases and J shed 2 bases, with 14 bases lying between them. Germline V gives CDR1 DFQATT, CDR2 SNEGSKA (reference sequence). This CDR3 contains 13 residues. DNA for the CDR3: TGCAGTGCACACCGGGACATAGCCTACGAGCAGTACTTC. The encoded protein is CSAHRDIAYEQYF.